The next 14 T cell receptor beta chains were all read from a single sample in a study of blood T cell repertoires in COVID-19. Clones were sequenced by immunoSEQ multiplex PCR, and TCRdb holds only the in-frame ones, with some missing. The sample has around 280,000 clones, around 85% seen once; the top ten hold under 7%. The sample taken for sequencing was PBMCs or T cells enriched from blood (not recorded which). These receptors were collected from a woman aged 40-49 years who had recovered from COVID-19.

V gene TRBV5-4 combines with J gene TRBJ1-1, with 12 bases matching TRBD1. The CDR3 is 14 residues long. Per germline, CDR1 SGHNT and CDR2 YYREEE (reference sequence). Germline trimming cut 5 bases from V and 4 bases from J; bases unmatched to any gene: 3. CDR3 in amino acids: CASRRDRGPTEAFF. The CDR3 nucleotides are TGTGCCAGCAGACGGGACAGGGGGCCCACTGAAGCTTTCTTT.

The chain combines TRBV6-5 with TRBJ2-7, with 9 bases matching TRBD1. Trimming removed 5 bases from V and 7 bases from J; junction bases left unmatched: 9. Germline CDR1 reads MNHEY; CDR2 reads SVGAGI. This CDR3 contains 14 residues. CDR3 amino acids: CASSLRGQGVEQYF. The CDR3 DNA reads TGTGCCAGCAGTCTGAGGGGACAGGGTGTTGAGCAGTACTTC.

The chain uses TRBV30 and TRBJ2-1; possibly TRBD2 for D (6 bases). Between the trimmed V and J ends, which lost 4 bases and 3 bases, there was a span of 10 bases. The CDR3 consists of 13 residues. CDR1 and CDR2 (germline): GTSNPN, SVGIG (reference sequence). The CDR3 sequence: CAWTLGGYNEQFF. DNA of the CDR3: TGTGCCTGGACGCTCGGGGGCTACAATGAGCAGTTCTTC.

CDR3 in amino acids: CASNLQGTKETQYF. In DNA, the CDR3 is TGTGCCAGCAACCTCCAGGGGACTAAAGAGACCCAGTACTTC. J is TRBJ2-5 and V is TRBV6-5, with D possibly being TRBD2 (7 bases). The CDR3 has 14 amino acids. CDR1 MNHEY and CDR2 SVGAGI come from the germline V gene. Trimming cost V 7 bases and J 3 bases, with 15 bases left between them.

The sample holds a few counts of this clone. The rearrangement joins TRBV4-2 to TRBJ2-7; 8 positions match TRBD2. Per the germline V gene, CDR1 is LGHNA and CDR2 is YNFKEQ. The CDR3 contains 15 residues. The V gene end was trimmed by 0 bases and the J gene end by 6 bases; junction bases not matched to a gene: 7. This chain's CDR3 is CASSQDLRTSREQYF. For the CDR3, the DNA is TGTGCCAGCAGCCAAGATCTAAGGACTAGCCGCGAGCAGTACTTC.

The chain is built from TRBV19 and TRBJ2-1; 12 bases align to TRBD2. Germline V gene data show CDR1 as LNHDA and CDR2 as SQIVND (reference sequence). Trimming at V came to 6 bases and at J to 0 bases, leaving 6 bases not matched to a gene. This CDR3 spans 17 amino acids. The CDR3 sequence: CASRFLAGGSSYNEQFF. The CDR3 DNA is TGTGCCAGTAGGTTCCTAGCGGGAGGGAGCTCCTACAATGAGCAGTTCTTC.

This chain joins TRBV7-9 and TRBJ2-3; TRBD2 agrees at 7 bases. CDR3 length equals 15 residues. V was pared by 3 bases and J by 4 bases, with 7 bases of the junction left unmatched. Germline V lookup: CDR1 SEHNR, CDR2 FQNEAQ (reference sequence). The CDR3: CASSFAAGKSDTQYF. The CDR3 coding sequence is TGTGCCAGCAGCTTCGCAGCGGGAAAGTCAGATACGCAGTATTTT.

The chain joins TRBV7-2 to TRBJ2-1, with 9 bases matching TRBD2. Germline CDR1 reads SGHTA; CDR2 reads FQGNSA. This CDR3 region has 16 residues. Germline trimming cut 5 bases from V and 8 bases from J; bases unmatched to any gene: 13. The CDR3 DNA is TGTGCCAGCAGCCCTAGGGTAGCGGGGGCCAATTATGAGCAGTTCTTC. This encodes CASSPRVAGANYEQFF.

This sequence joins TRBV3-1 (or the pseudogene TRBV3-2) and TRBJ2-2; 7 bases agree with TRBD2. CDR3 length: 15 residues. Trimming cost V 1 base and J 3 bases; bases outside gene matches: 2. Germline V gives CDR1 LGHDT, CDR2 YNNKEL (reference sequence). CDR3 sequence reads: CASSQAGGYTGELFF. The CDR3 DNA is TGTGCCAGCAGCCAAGCGGGAGGATACACCGGGGAGCTGTTTTTT.

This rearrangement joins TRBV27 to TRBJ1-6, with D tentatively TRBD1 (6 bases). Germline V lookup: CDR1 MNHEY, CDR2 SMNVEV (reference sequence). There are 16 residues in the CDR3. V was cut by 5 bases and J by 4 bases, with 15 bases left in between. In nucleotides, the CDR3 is TGTGCCAGCAGTGCGGACAGCTCTCTTTATAATTCACCCCTCCACTTT. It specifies CASSADSSLYNSPLHF.

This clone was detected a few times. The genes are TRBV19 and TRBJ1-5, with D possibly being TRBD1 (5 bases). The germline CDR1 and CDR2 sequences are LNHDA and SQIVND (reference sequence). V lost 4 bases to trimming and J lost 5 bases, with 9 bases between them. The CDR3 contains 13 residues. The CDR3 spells CASSRDSYQPQHF. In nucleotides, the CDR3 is TGTGCCAGTAGTAGAGACAGTTATCAGCCCCAGCATTTT.

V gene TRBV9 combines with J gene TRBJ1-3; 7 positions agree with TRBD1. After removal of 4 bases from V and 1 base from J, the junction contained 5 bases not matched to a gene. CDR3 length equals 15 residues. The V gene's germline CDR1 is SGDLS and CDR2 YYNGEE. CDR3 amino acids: CASSYRGISGNTIYF. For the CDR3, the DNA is TGTGCCAGCAGCTACAGGGGTATATCTGGAAACACCATATATTTT.

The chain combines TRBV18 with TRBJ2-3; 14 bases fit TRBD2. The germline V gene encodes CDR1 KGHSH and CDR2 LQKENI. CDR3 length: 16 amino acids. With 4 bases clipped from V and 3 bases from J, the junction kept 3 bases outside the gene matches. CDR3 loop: CASSLGLAGVTDTQYF. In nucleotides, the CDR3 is TGTGCCAGCTCACTGGGACTAGCGGGAGTAACAGATACGCAGTATTTT.

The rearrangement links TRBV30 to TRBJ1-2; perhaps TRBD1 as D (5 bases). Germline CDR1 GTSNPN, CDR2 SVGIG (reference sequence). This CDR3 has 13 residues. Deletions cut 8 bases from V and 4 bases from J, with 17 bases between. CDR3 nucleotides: TGTGCCCGGTCAGGGCGGGGGGGCTATGGCTACACCTTC. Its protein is CARSGRGGYGYTF.